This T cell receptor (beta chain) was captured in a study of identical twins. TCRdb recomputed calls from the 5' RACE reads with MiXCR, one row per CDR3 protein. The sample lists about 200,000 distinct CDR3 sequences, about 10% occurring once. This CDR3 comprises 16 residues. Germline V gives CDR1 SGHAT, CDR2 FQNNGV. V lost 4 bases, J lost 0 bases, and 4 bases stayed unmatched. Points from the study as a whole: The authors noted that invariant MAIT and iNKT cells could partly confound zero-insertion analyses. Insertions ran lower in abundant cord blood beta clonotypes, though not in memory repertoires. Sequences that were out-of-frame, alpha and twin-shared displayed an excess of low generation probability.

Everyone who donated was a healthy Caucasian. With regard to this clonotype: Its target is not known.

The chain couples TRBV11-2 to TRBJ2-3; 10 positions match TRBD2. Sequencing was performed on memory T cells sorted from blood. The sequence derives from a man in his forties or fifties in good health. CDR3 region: CASSSLAGVSTDTQYF. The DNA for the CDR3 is TGTGCCAGCAGCTCCCTAGCGGGAGTCAGCACAGATACGCAGTATTTT.